Listed below are T cell receptor beta chains from one sample, sequenced in a study of yellow fever vaccine responses in identical twins. One entry per CDR3 protein, called by TCRdb with MiXCR from the RT-PCR reads. Here the sample spans 20,000 to 25,000 distinct CDR3 sequences, around 74% being singletons. The sample in question was T cells from blood (PBMCs), unsorted or a sorted subset (not recorded which), obtained before or after yellow fever vaccination (not recorded which). All receptors derive from a woman younger than 30 who received the yellow fever vaccine. CDR3s leave out the opening cysteine and the closing phenylalanine or tryptophan. The order of the fields is V gene, CDR3 length, clone size, CDR3 protein. Not all rows give a size; the values are once, few, many and, for expanded clones, a class.

V gene: TRBV11-1; CDR3 length: 13; clone size: NA; CDR3 protein: ASSLANRPTDTQY
V gene: TRBV18; CDR3 length: 11; clone size: NA; CDR3 protein: ASSPPGQNEQF
V gene: TRBV4-2; CDR3 length: 17; clone size: NA; CDR3 protein: ASSQDRSAWTRIPYEQY
V gene: TRBV10-3; CDR3 length: 11; clone size: once; CDR3 protein: AISESHDDTQY
V gene: TRBV12-3/TRBV12-4; CDR3 length: 13; clone size: once; CDR3 protein: ASSPSGAGTDTQY
V gene: TRBV7-9; CDR3 length: 14; clone size: NA; CDR3 protein: ASSLSLGQGGYEQY
V gene: TRBV3-1; CDR3 length: 16; clone size: NA; CDR3 protein: ASSQAQLAGGAKNIQY
V gene: TRBV10-3; CDR3 length: 13; clone size: few; CDR3 protein: AISDWDKPNYGYT
V gene: TRBV5-1; CDR3 length: 11; clone size: NA; CDR3 protein: ASSRGQNSPLH
V gene: TRBV2; CDR3 length: 9; clone size: few; CDR3 protein: ASSVRPEAF
V gene: TRBV4-1; CDR3 length: 14; clone size: once; CDR3 protein: ASSQALRGPRDEQY
V gene: TRBV9; CDR3 length: 10; clone size: few; CDR3 protein: ASSVLTDTQY
V gene: TRBV7-8; CDR3 length: 11; clone size: NA; CDR3 protein: ASSDRYNSPLH
V gene: TRBV11-1; CDR3 length: 12; clone size: NA; CDR3 protein: ASSFEGSPDTQY
V gene: TRBV24-1; CDR3 length: 13; clone size: NA; CDR3 protein: ATSVLAGAYNEQY
V gene: TRBV3-1; CDR3 length: 9; clone size: NA; CDR3 protein: ASSQRGEQY
V gene: TRBV5-6; CDR3 length: 11; clone size: NA; CDR3 protein: ASSLGPAHEQF
V gene: TRBV14; CDR3 length: 15; clone size: NA; CDR3 protein: ASSHRPLAGAGNEQF
V gene: TRBV4-1; CDR3 length: 14; clone size: NA; CDR3 protein: ASSLLGGDSKNIQY
V gene: TRBV29-1; CDR3 length: 11; clone size: once; CDR3 protein: SVDGTGDQPQH
V gene: TRBV2; CDR3 length: 13; clone size: NA; CDR3 protein: ASSEIVGPDTEAF
V gene: TRBV10-3; CDR3 length: 15; clone size: NA; CDR3 protein: AISESTSHERLETQY
V gene: TRBV19; CDR3 length: 13; clone size: NA; CDR3 protein: ASSIDTETNQPQH
V gene: TRBV29-1; CDR3 length: 10; clone size: once; CDR3 protein: SVEKAPETQY
V gene: TRBV4-3; CDR3 length: 14; clone size: once; CDR3 protein: ASSQEQPYYQETQY
V gene: TRBV10-3; CDR3 length: 15; clone size: NA; CDR3 protein: AISESRTTGGNQPQH
V gene: TRBV11-1; CDR3 length: 11; clone size: NA; CDR3 protein: ASSATGNQPQH
V gene: TRBV6-2/TRBV6-3; CDR3 length: 11; clone size: NA; CDR3 protein: ASSWGSQETQY
V gene: TRBV29-1; CDR3 length: 8; clone size: NA; CDR3 protein: SVVRDKQY
V gene: TRBV7-9; CDR3 length: 10; clone size: NA; CDR3 protein: AEDPGANVLT
V gene: TRBV10-3; CDR3 length: 12; clone size: NA; CDR3 protein: AISAGGSYNEQF
V gene: TRBV2; CDR3 length: 10; clone size: NA; CDR3 protein: ATGQGRNIQY
V gene: TRBV6-9; CDR3 length: 17; clone size: NA; CDR3 protein: ARARRETSGRLPYNEQF
V gene: TRBV27; CDR3 length: 12; clone size: once; CDR3 protein: ASRGDSRPSPLH
V gene: TRBV20-1; CDR3 length: 13; clone size: NA; CDR3 protein: SASAGTSSNQPQH
V gene: TRBV29-1; CDR3 length: 9; clone size: NA; CDR3 protein: SVDSYNEQF
V gene: TRBV4-3; CDR3 length: 16; clone size: NA; CDR3 protein: ASSQGPRNPGSGDEQF
V gene: TRBV18; CDR3 length: 13; clone size: few; CDR3 protein: ASSPPSRSTDTQY